The 23 T cell receptor beta chains below were found in one sample sequenced in a study of T-cell memory formation after mild COVID-19. TCRdb recomputed calls from the 5' RACE reads with MiXCR, one row per CDR3 protein. In the table there are more than 250,000 distinct CDR3 sequences, 15% to 20% of which are singletons. The specimen sequenced was PBMCs or a T cell subset sorted from them (not recorded which). The receptors come from a man aged 18-30 years who had mild COVID-19 (a few samples of this study predate the infection). Cell type and time point are not known.

This clonotype was picked up a small number of times. The J gene is TRBJ2-3, the V gene TRBV19; no clear D gene. This CDR3 region has 13 residues. Germline assignment: CDR1 LNHDA and CDR2 SQIVND (reference sequence). Trimming shortened V by 7 bases and J by 0 bases, and 8 bases separated the two germline ends. Here the CDR3 reads CASTRASTDTQYF. Written as DNA, the CDR3 is TGTGCCAGTACTCGCGCTAGCACAGATACGCAGTATTTT.

There are a few counts of this clonotype. The genes are TRBV6-5 and TRBJ1-1, with 9 nucleotides matching TRBD1. V shed 2 bases, J shed 11 bases, and the junction held 9 bases outside the gene matches. The germline V gene has CDR1 MNHEY and CDR2 SVGAGI. CDR3 length: 14 residues. The CDR3 is CASSYLGQGSGAFF. CDR3 bases: TGTGCCAGCAGTTACCTTGGACAGGGGAGTGGGGCTTTCTTT.

The chain uses TRBV20-1 and TRBJ2-3; D not certain. Trimming took 3 bases from V and 2 from J, leaving 3 bases between them. Germline V gene lookup returns CDR1 DFQATT and CDR2 SNEGSKA (reference sequence). CDR3 size: 11 residues. The CDR3 DNA reads as TGCAGTGCTAGTCTCACAGATACGCAGTATTTT. It specifies CSASLTDTQYF.

This clonotype has a handful of counts. The rearrangement joins TRBV3-1 to TRBJ1-1; tentative D call: TRBD1 (6 bases). V lost 1 base to trimming and J lost 9 bases, with 18 bases between them. CDR1 is LGHDT and CDR2 is YNNKEL in the germline V gene (reference sequence). CDR3 length equals 15 residues. The CDR3 spells CASSQVSGVGAQAFF. The CDR3 DNA follows: TGTGCCAGCAGCCAAGTTTCAGGGGTGGGGGCCCAAGCTTTCTTT.

The chain recombines TRBV20-1 with TRBJ2-7, with 10 bases matching TRBD1. V gave up 4 bases and J gave up 5 bases; unmatched junction bases: 8. The CDR3 covers 14 residues. Per the germline V gene, CDR1 is DFQATT and CDR2 is SNEGSKA (reference sequence). The CDR3 DNA is TGCAGTGCTATACCGGGACAGGGGCGGCACGAGCAGTACGTC. Translation gives CSAIPGQGRHEQYV.

This clonotype came up a few times. The chain joins TRBV4-1 to TRBJ1-2; D is possibly TRBD1 (5 bases). The V end lost 0 bases, the J end lost 5 bases, and 16 bases lay between the germline ends. Germline V gene lookup returns CDR1 MGHRA and CDR2 YSYEKL. The CDR3 spans 16 residues. As DNA, the CDR3 is TGCGCCAGCAGCCAAGATAGTACAGGCGGTGTTTATGGCTACACCTTC. The encoded protein is CASSQDSTGGVYGYTF.

This clonotype came up once. The J gene is TRBJ2-1, the V gene TRBV4-3; 8 positions agree with TRBD1. Germline assignment: CDR1 LGHNA and CDR2 YSLEER. The CDR3 contains 16 residues. J lost 4 bases, V lost 1 base, and 6 bases had no gene match. The CDR3 nucleotides read TGCGCCAGCAGCCAAGGCGGGACAGGACCATACAATGAGCAGTTCTTC. Amino acids: CASSQGGTGPYNEQFF.

This clonotype was seen a few times. V and J are TRBV20-1 and TRBJ2-2; the D gene could be TRBD1 or TRBD2 (5 bases each). The CDR3 contains 14 residues. The germline V gene encodes CDR1 DFQATT and CDR2 SNEGSKA (reference sequence). V was trimmed by 3 bases and J by 4 bases, leaving 12 bases between them. CDR3 DNA: TGCAGTGCTAGCCGGGGCCGCGCCACCGGGGAGCTGTTTTTT. Translated, it gives CSASRGRATGELFF.

The chain carries TRBV6-6 and TRBJ2-4; D might be TRBD1 or TRBD2, each matching 6 bases. This CDR3 is built from 13 residues. Germline CDR1 and CDR2: MNHNY and SVGAGI (reference sequence). V was pared by 4 bases and J by 9 bases, with 13 bases between. CDR3 bases: TGTGCCAGCAGTTCCGTCAGGGGAGGCATTCAGTACTTC. Amino acids: CASSSVRGGIQYF.

This rearrangement joins TRBV7-3 to TRBJ1-2; possibly TRBD1 for D (6 bases). The germline V gene encodes CDR1 SGHTA and CDR2 FQGTGA. The CDR3 consists of 14 residues. Between the trimmed V and J ends, which lost 2 bases and 4 bases, there was a span of 11 bases. CDR3 in amino acids: CASSLGGPGYGYTF. The CDR3 DNA sequence: TGTGCCAGCAGCTTAGGGGGGCCGGGCTATGGCTACACCTTC.

This clonotype was found a few times. The chain joins TRBV19 to TRBJ1-1, with no clear D. The germline CDR1 and CDR2 sequences are LNHDA and SQIVND (reference sequence). The V end was cut by 5 bases, the J end by 0 bases, with 10 bases between. This CDR3 is 14 amino acids long. CDR3 nucleotide sequence: TGTGCCAGTAGTGGGATTCCACTGAACACTGAAGCTTTCTTT. Its translation is CASSGIPLNTEAFF.

The CDR3 protein is CSAGPPGVDYGYTF. DNA of the CDR3: TGCAGTGCAGGGCCCCCCGGGGTTGACTATGGCTACACCTTC. The rearrangement links TRBV20-1 to TRBJ1-2; no definite D call. The V gene's germline CDR1 is DFQATT and CDR2 SNEGSKA (reference sequence). Trimming shortened V by 6 bases and J by 3 bases, and 17 bases separated the two germline ends. This CDR3 comprises 14 residues.

This clonotype occurred many times. The chain combines TRBV6-2 or TRBV6-3 with TRBJ2-7; D not resolved. The V end was cut by 5 bases, the J end by 1 base, with 3 bases between. CDR1 and CDR2 from the germline V gene are MNHEY and SVGEGT. The CDR3 contains 11 residues. This CDR3 is CASSQSYEQYF. CDR3 sequence (DNA): TGTGCCAGCAGTCAATCCTACGAGCAGTACTTC.

The chain couples TRBV5-5 to TRBJ1-6; no firm D call. V lost 1 base and J lost 9, with 14 bases in between. This CDR3 is 15 amino acids long. Germline CDR1 and CDR2: SGHKS and YYEKEE (reference sequence). The CDR3 DNA follows: TGTGCCAGCAGCTTGAGACATGCATCTGTTTCACCCCTCCACTTT. It translates to CASSLRHASVSPLHF.

This rearrangement joins TRBV30 to TRBJ2-4; TRBD1 matches 7 bases. The ends lost 5 bases at V and 7 bases at J; junction bases unmatched: 11. The CDR3 totals 14 residues. Germline V CDR1 and CDR2: GTSNPN, SVGIG (reference sequence). CDR3 amino acids: CAWGVGGQVNIQYF. The CDR3 region has the DNA TGTGCCTGGGGGGTTGGCGGACAGGTCAACATTCAGTACTTC.

The V gene is TRBV6-1, the J gene TRBJ1-2; D might be TRBD1 (5 bases). Germline CDR1 is MNHNS and CDR2 is SASEGT. Trimming pared 2 bases from V and 5 bases from J, leaving 18 bases between. The CDR3 is 16 residues long. This CDR3 reads CASSEQIKGRGYGYTF. Written as DNA, the CDR3 is TGTGCCAGCAGTGAACAAATCAAGGGGCGCGGGTATGGCTACACCTTC.

Only a few counts were recorded for this clonotype. The V and J genes are TRBV20-1 and TRBJ2-3, with D possibly TRBD2 on 5 matching bases. The CDR3 has 11 residues. With 3 bases removed from V and 4 bases from J, the gap between germline ends came to 5 bases. Germline loops: CDR1 DFQATT, CDR2 SNEGSKA (reference sequence). The CDR3 protein is CSARRADTQYF. For the CDR3, the DNA is TGCAGTGCTAGGCGGGCAGATACGCAGTATTTT.

This clonotype was found a few times. The V gene is TRBV5-4, the J gene TRBJ1-2; D not certain. The V gene lost 0 bases and the J gene lost 8 bases, with 23 bases spanning the gap. The length of the CDR3 is 17 residues. From germline, CDR1 is SGHNT and CDR2 YYREEE (reference sequence). The CDR3 spells CASSLGQNYLLQRGYTF. CDR3 DNA: TGTGCCAGCAGCTTGGGGCAGAATTACCTACTTCAGCGGGGCTACACCTTC.

The V gene is TRBV28, the J gene TRBJ2-7, with 10 bases that match TRBD2. The CDR3 consists of 16 residues. Trimming removed 6 bases from V and 0 bases from J; junction bases left unmatched: 8. The V gene's germline CDR1 is MDHEN and CDR2 SYDVKM. CDR3 coding DNA: TGTGCCAGCAGCCCGATAGCGGGGGGACTCTCCTACGAGCAGTACGTC. It encodes CASSPIAGGLSYEQYV.

The rearrangement joins TRBV4-3 to TRBJ2-4; possibly TRBD2 for D (5 bases). V was shortened by 0 bases and J by 9 bases, with 12 bases between the two germline ends. The CDR3 is 14 residues long. CDR1 and CDR2 from the germline V gene are LGHNA and YSLEER. CDR3 sequence (DNA): TGCGCCAGCAGCCAAGATCCCCAAGGAGGCATTCAGTACTTC. As protein: CASSQDPQGGIQYF.

This chain links TRBV20-1 with TRBJ2-5; 7 positions match TRBD2. The CDR3 runs 13 residues. CDR1 and CDR2 from the germline V gene are DFQATT and SNEGSKA (reference sequence). Trimming at V came to 5 bases and at J to 2 bases, leaving 5 bases not matched to a gene. This CDR3 reads CSAEPGGQETQYF. For the CDR3, the DNA is TGCAGTGCTGAACCGGGGGGACAAGAGACCCAGTACTTC.

The chain is built from TRBV11-2 and TRBJ2-1; 7 nucleotides line up with TRBD1. The CDR3 consists of 16 residues. Germline V lookup: CDR1 SGHAT, CDR2 FQNNGV. Trimming removed 4 bases from V and 0 bases from J; junction bases left unmatched: 6. The CDR3 region is CASSYATGSSYNEQFF. In nucleotides, the CDR3 is TGTGCCAGCAGCTACGCGACAGGGAGCTCCTACAATGAGCAGTTCTTC.

The chain recombines TRBV20-1 with TRBJ2-3; 12 bases align to TRBD2. Germline assignment: CDR1 DFQATT and CDR2 SNEGSKA (reference sequence). The CDR3 runs to 17 residues. Unmatched junction bases numbered 8, after V lost 2 bases and J lost 2 bases. The CDR3 DNA reads as TGCAGTGCTAGATCCCTCCCTAGCGGGGGGGTCACAGATACGCAGTATTTT. Its protein is CSARSLPSGGVTDTQYF.